These 11 T cell receptor beta chains came from one sample sequenced in a study of identical twins. TCRdb redid the calling of the 5' RACE reads with MiXCR, one entry per CDR3 protein. This table has 350,000 to 450,000 distinct CDR3 sequences, approximately 18% appearing once. The specimen sequenced was naive T cells sorted from blood. These receptors were obtained from a man in his fifties or sixties in good health.

The V and J genes are TRBV12-3 or TRBV12-4 and TRBJ2-5, with TRBD2 matching over 7 bases. The V gene end was trimmed by 5 bases and the J gene end by 2 bases; junction bases not matched to a gene: 8. The CDR3 is made up of 15 amino acids. CDR3 sequence (DNA): TGTGCCAGCAGTACCCCCCTAGCGGCTCAAGAGACCCAGTACTTC. As protein: CASSTPLAAQETQYF.

The CDR3 nucleotides are TGCGCCAGCAGCTTGTTATTCGGGGGAGGAGATACGCAGTATTTT. This gives the protein CASSLLFGGGDTQYF. The chain combines TRBV5-1 with TRBJ2-3, with TRBD2 as a possible D gene (6 bases). CDR3 size: 15 residues. Germline assignment: CDR1 SGHRS and CDR2 YFSETQ. Trimming cost V 1 base and J 5 bases, with 14 bases left between them.

The chain joins TRBV10-3 to TRBJ1-3; D unclear. The CDR3 loop spans 12 amino acids. V was pared by 3 bases and J by 4 bases, with 4 bases between. Germline V CDR1 and CDR2: ENHRY, SYGVKD. CDR3 sequence (DNA): TGTGCCATCAGTGACCGGGGAAACACCATATATTTT. Residues: CAISDRGNTIYF.

The chain has TRBV28 and TRBJ2-1; D is tentatively TRBD1 or TRBD2 (5 bases each). V was trimmed by 3 bases and J by 7 bases, leaving 16 bases between them. Germline V gene sequence: CDR1 MDHEN, CDR2 SYDVKM. The CDR3 loop spans 15 amino acids. CDR3 protein: CASSFVGDGWNEQFF. CDR3 DNA: TGTGCCAGCAGTTTTGTGGGGGATGGTTGGAATGAGCAGTTCTTC.

This clonotype was detected many times. The V call is TRBV4-3, the J call TRBJ2-1; perhaps TRBD1 as D (5 bases). Germline assignment: CDR1 LGHNA and CDR2 YSLEER. The CDR3 is made up of 14 amino acids. V lost 4 bases to trimming and J lost 7 bases, with 14 bases between them. The CDR3 spells CASSRAGQVNEQFF. The CDR3 DNA reads as TGCGCCAGCAGCCGGGCAGGGCAGGTGAATGAGCAGTTCTTC.

The chain has TRBV28 and TRBJ2-7; the D gene is possibly TRBD1 (5 bases). Germline V gene lookup returns CDR1 MDHEN and CDR2 SYDVKM. V was clipped by 4 bases and J by 2 bases, with 18 bases between them. CDR3 length: 16 amino acids. The CDR3 coding sequence is TGTGCCAGCAGTTCCTATCGCCGCAGGGCGACCTACGAGCAGTACTTC. This encodes CASSSYRRRATYEQYF.

The table lists this clonotype with a count of one. This chain joins TRBV11-2 and TRBJ2-6, with TRBD1 as a possible D gene (6 bases). Germline CDR1 and CDR2: SGHAT and FQNNGV. V gave up 9 bases and J gave up 1 base, with 22 bases separating them. The CDR3 is 18 amino acids. The CDR3, as DNA: TGTGCCAGTAGAGCGGATGGAAGGGGGTTTTCTGGGGCCAACGTCCTGACTTTC. Protein: CASRADGRGFSGANVLTF.

The chain is built from TRBV12-3 or TRBV12-4 and TRBJ1-3; D uncertain. V lost 10 bases and J lost 2, with 12 bases in between. This CDR3 is 13 amino acids long. The chain's CDR3 is CATRPRPGNTIYF. The DNA for the CDR3 is TGTGCCACTCGGCCAAGACCTGGAAACACCATATATTTT.

This clonotype was seen a handful of times. This chain joins TRBV20-1 and TRBJ2-1; no clear D. CDR1 is DFQATT, CDR2 SNEGSKA, per germline (reference sequence). The CDR3 spans 11 residues. V was shortened by 3 bases and J by 8 bases, with 8 bases between the two germline ends. The CDR3: CSASSRHEQFF. Written as DNA, the CDR3 is TGCAGTGCTAGCTCTAGGCATGAGCAGTTCTTC.

This chain uses TRBV30 with TRBJ1-2; perhaps TRBD1 as D (5 bases). Germline V gene data show CDR1 as GTSNPN and CDR2 as SVGIG (reference sequence). Trimming shortened V by 1 base and J by 13 bases, and 16 bases separated the two germline ends. The CDR3 totals 12 residues. The DNA of the CDR3 is TGTGCCTGGAGTGAGGCGGACTCGGGGGGCACCTTC. Its protein is CAWSEADSGGTF.

This clonotype was counted ten times or more. DNA of the CDR3: TGTGCCAGCAGCCCCGCCGGGACAGGGAGAGTACGCGAGCAGTACTTC. Translation gives CASSPAGTGRVREQYF. V usage is TRBV5-6 and J usage is TRBJ2-7; TRBD1 matches 9 bases. The CDR3 covers 16 residues. Germline-derived CDR1 and CDR2 are SGHDT and YYEEEE. V trimming: 4 bases; J trimming: 6 bases; junction bases outside the gene matches: 14.